The next 29 T cell receptor beta chains were all read from a single sample in a study of post-analysis software for immune sequencing data. Study outcomes and limitations: The five TRBV segments detected at higher frequency in patients than in controls included TRBV5-6, TRBV5-1 and TRBV20-1.

Antigen specificity for these receptors is unknown. TCR beta libraries were prepared from cDNA with unique molecular identifiers. A single record per CDR3 protein comes from TCRdb applying MiXCR to the PCR reads. The sample yields about 770,000 distinct CDR3 sequences, about 43% seen once. Sequencing input: blood. The receptors were gathered from a girl aged 5 to 17 with multiple sclerosis.

The chain joins TRBV5-1 to TRBJ1-1; D is ambiguous. Germline loops: CDR1 SGHRS, CDR2 YFSETQ. V dropped 7 bases and J dropped 0 bases, with 10 bases sitting between them. There are 13 residues in the CDR3. This CDR3 reads CASWEGMNTEAFF. DNA for the CDR3: TGCGCCAGCTGGGAGGGAATGAACACTGAAGCTTTCTTT.

There are a few counts of this clonotype. This rearrangement joins TRBV7-3 to TRBJ2-1, with 7 bases aligning to TRBD2. The trim removed 4 bases at V and 10 bases at J, leaving 13 bases unmatched. Germline-derived CDR1 and CDR2 are SGHTA and FQGTGA. This CDR3 has 15 amino acids. The CDR3 DNA reads TGTGCCAGCAGCTCCGGGACTACCTATTCTCACGAGCAGTTCTTC. This codes for CASSSGTTYSHEQFF.

V usage is TRBV4-3 and J usage is TRBJ2-7; 8 nucleotides match TRBD2. The DNA matches TRBJ2-5 better at its end, which makes the J call doubtful. Germline CDR1 is LGHNA and CDR2 is YSLEER. CDR3 size: 15 residues. CDR3 sequence (DNA): TGCGCCAGCAGCCGGCCACTAGCGGTGCAAGAGACCCAGTACTTC. Amino acid sequence: CASSRPLAVQETQYF.

The chain couples TRBV7-6 to TRBJ2-1; weak D call: TRBD1 (6 bases). Between the trimmed V and J ends, which lost 2 bases and 0 bases, there was a span of 17 bases. CDR1 and CDR2 from the germline V gene are SGHVS and FNYEAQ. The CDR3 length is 18 residues. CDR3: CASSLRPRGFNSYNEQFF. The DNA for the CDR3 is TGTGCCAGCAGCTTAAGGCCCAGGGGTTTTAACTCCTACAATGAGCAGTTCTTC.

The chain combines TRBV4-1 with TRBJ1-2, with 8 bases identical to TRBD1. The CDR3 contains 17 residues. Per germline, CDR1 MGHRA and CDR2 YSYEKL. With 0 bases clipped from V and 4 bases from J, the junction kept 10 bases outside the gene matches. CDR3 nucleotide sequence: TGCGCCAGCAGCCAAGACCTTCCAGGGGGCGCTGGCTATGGCTACACCTTC. As protein: CASSQDLPGGAGYGYTF.

The gene calls are TRBV28 and TRBJ2-5, with a possible D match to TRBD1 (5 bases). This CDR3 has 14 residues. Looked up from germline, CDR1 is MDHEN and CDR2 is SYDVKM. V was shortened by 8 bases and J by 5 bases, with 18 bases between the two germline ends. As DNA, the CDR3 is TGTGCCAGCCTCTACCTAGGGGCTACTGAGACCCAGTACTTC. This encodes CASLYLGATETQYF.

The V gene is TRBV7-2, the J gene TRBJ2-7; D call uncertain. Germline lookup yields CDR1 SGHTA and CDR2 FQGNSA. Trimming took 1 base from V and 6 from J, leaving 13 bases between them. CDR3 length: 14 amino acids. The CDR3 is CASSLEPRVPEQYF. Written as DNA, the CDR3 is TGTGCCAGCAGCTTAGAGCCCCGGGTACCCGAGCAGTACTTC.

The J gene is TRBJ2-1, the V gene TRBV20-1; 9 bases match TRBD2. From germline, CDR1 is DFQATT and CDR2 SNEGSKA (reference sequence). The CDR3 is 14 amino acids. V lost 6 bases and J lost 4; bases outside the gene matches: 7. CDR3 loop: CSATGTSRYNEQFF. The CDR3 DNA is TGCAGTGCCACCGGGACTAGCAGGTACAATGAGCAGTTCTTC.

The table lists this clonotype with a few counts. Since a much larger clone is just one base distant, this may be a read error. V usage is TRBV14 and J usage is TRBJ2-3; D gene unclear. The V gene's germline CDR1 is SGHDN and CDR2 FVKESK. There are 12 residues in the CDR3. V dropped 1 base and J dropped 5 bases, with 4 bases sitting between them. In DNA form, the CDR3 reads TGTGCCAGCAGCCAAGTTCGAGATACGCAGTATTTT. Protein sequence: CASSQVRDTQYF. Full variable domain (outside the CDR3, taken from reference TRBV14 and TRBJ2-3): EAGVTQFPSHSVIEKGQTVTLRCDPISGHDNLYWYRRVMGKEIKFLLHFVKESKQDESGMPNNRFLAERTGGTYSTLKVQPAELEDSGVYFCASSQVRDTQYFGPGTRLTVL.

The chain uses TRBV12-3 or TRBV12-4 and TRBJ1-6; D is possibly TRBD1 (5 bases). The CDR3 has 16 amino acids. Trimming shortened V by 3 bases and J by 0 bases, and 9 bases separated the two germline ends. The CDR3 region is CASSFGDSSYNSPLHF. The CDR3 DNA reads TGTGCCAGCAGTTTTGGCGACAGCTCCTATAATTCACCCCTCCACTTT.

The chain carries TRBV10-3 and TRBJ2-1; no firm D call. The CDR3 covers 15 residues. Germline CDR1 reads ENHRY; CDR2 reads SYGVKD. V was pared by 2 bases and J by 3 bases, with 11 bases between. The CDR3 nucleotides are TGTGCCATCAGTGAGCCCGACGTGAACTACAATGAGCAGTTCTTC. Its protein product is CAISEPDVNYNEQFF.

This clonotype showed up just a few times. The rearrangement links TRBV6-5 to TRBJ2-5, with D possibly being TRBD1 or TRBD2 (6 bases each). This CDR3 is 14 amino acids long. Germline lookup yields CDR1 MNHEY and CDR2 SVGAGI. V lost 10 bases and J 2 bases, leaving 17 bases between the germline ends. The CDR3 region is CATKGGGMQETQYF. The CDR3 DNA reads TGTGCCACCAAGGGGGGCGGGATGCAAGAGACCCAGTACTTC.

This clonotype came up once. This chain uses TRBV5-1 with TRBJ1-4; D is possibly TRBD1 (6 bases). The V gene's germline CDR1 is SGHRS and CDR2 YFSETQ. The CDR3 has 15 residues. Trimming cost V 3 bases and J 6 bases, with 15 bases left between them. CDR3 DNA sequence: TGCGCCAGCAGCTGGACGGGGGGCTCGGATGAAAAACTGTTTTTT. Protein sequence: CASSWTGGSDEKLFF. The full variable domain, with the rest looked up from reference TRBV5-1 and TRBJ1-4, is KAGVTQTPRYLIKTRGQQVTLSCSPISGHRSVSWYQQTPGQGLQFLFEYFSETQRNKGNFPGRFSGRQFSNSRSEMNVSTLELGDSALYLCASSWTGGSDEKLFFGSGTQLSVL.

The rearrangement uses TRBV2 and TRBJ2-7; 7 bases fit TRBD1. Germline V gives CDR1 SNHLY, CDR2 FYNNEI. This CDR3 contains 16 residues. After removal of 7 bases from V and 0 bases from J, the junction contained 12 bases not matched to a gene. The CDR3 DNA reads TGTGCCAGCAATGATCCCATGGACAGGTTCTCCTACGAGCAGTACTTC. Residues: CASNDPMDRFSYEQYF.

This chain uses TRBV6-5 with TRBJ2-1, with TRBD1 matching 8 bases. Unmatched junction bases numbered 1, after V lost 4 bases and J lost 2 bases. This CDR3 has 14 amino acids. The germline CDR1 and CDR2 sequences are MNHEY and SVGAGI. The CDR3 DNA reads as TGTGCCAGCAGTTCGACAGGGGCCTACAATGAGCAGTTCTTC. Amino acids: CASSSTGAYNEQFF.

This clonotype was observed a few times. The CDR3 reads CASSPRVGGYEQYF. The CDR3 region has the DNA TGTGCCAGCAGCCCCCGGGTTGGGGGCTACGAGCAGTACTTC. This chain uses TRBV7-8 with TRBJ2-7; D assignment may be TRBD1 or TRBD2 (5 bases each). The CDR3 extends over 14 amino acids. Trimming removed 5 bases at V and 3 bases at J, with 14 bases between. The germline gives CDR1 SGHVS, CDR2 FQNEAQ.

This clonotype was picked up a small number of times. V gene TRBV27 combines with J gene TRBJ2-5; 9 bases agree with TRBD2. The CDR3 totals 19 residues. The ends lost 1 base at V and 3 bases at J; junction bases unmatched: 15. CDR1 is MNHEY and CDR2 is SMNVEV in the germline V gene (reference sequence). In nucleotides, the CDR3 is TGTGCCAGCAGTTTATACTACCCCTGGCGGGAGGGCCCAAAAGAGACCCAGTACTTC. It yields the protein CASSLYYPWREGPKETQYF.

V is TRBV27 and J is TRBJ2-7; 11 nucleotides match TRBD1. The J segment lost 6 bases and the V segment lost 9 bases, leaving 13 bases of the junction unmatched. Germline CDR1 is MNHEY and CDR2 is SMNVEV (reference sequence). This CDR3 is built from 15 residues. The CDR3 protein is CASFRTGGLFGEQYF. CDR3 DNA: TGTGCCAGTTTCAGGACAGGGGGCTTGTTCGGCGAGCAGTACTTC.

The genes are TRBV12-3 or TRBV12-4 and TRBJ1-2; 7 bases are a match to TRBD1. V was clipped by 4 bases and J by 2 bases; unmatched bases: 7. This CDR3 spans 15 amino acids. In nucleotides, the CDR3 is TGTGCCAGCAGTTCTCAAAGACAGGGAAACTATGGCTACACCTTC. The encoded protein is CASSSQRQGNYGYTF.

The chain combines TRBV7-9 with TRBJ2-1; possible D gene TRBD1, 5 bases. This CDR3 has 14 amino acids. The V and J ends lost 4 bases and 2 bases respectively, with 9 bases between them. Germline loops: CDR1 SEHNR, CDR2 FQNEAQ (reference sequence). DNA for the CDR3: TGTGCCAGCAGCTACTTAGGGGCCTACAATGAGCAGTTCTTC. Its translation: CASSYLGAYNEQFF.

This clonotype was seen a few times. The V call is TRBV14, the J call TRBJ1-2, with D uncertain. Trimming removed 1 base from V and 5 bases from J, with 8 bases in between. Germline V gives CDR1 SGHDN, CDR2 FVKESK. The CDR3 sequence is 13 residues long. The CDR3 coding sequence is TGTGCCAGCAGCCAAGTGCCTGTATATGGCTACACCTTC. Translated: CASSQVPVYGYTF.

The rearrangement links TRBV29-1 to TRBJ1-1; D is uncertain. Trimming removed 8 bases from V and 1 base from J, with 8 bases in between. Germline CDR1 and CDR2: SQVTM and ANQGSEA. CDR3 length equals 11 residues. The CDR3 DNA reads TGCAGCTATGGGAGGAACACTGAAGCTTTCTTT. Translating gives CSYGRNTEAFF. Full variable domain (remainder filled in from reference TRBV29-1 and TRBJ1-1): SAVISQKPSRDICQRGTSLTIQCQVDSQVTMMFWYRQQPGQSLTLIATANQGSEATYESGFVIDKFPISRPNLTFSTLTVSNMSPEDSSIYLCSYGRNTEAFFGQGTRLTVV.

This clonotype showed up just a few times. The genes are TRBV4-1 and TRBJ2-7; no clear D. This CDR3 has 16 residues. The germline V gene has CDR1 MGHRA and CDR2 YSYEKL. With 2 bases removed from V and 2 bases from J, the gap between germline ends came to 16 bases. In DNA, the CDR3 is TGCGCCAGCAGCCAACCAGAGGCCGGCAGAACCTACGAGCAGTACTTC. Residues: CASSQPEAGRTYEQYF.

This clonotype showed up just a few times. The junction departs from the called germline gene at one end, perhaps through a read error. The chain uses TRBV20-1 and TRBJ1-5; no reliable D call. Germline-derived CDR1 and CDR2 are DFQATT and SNEGSKA (reference sequence). This CDR3 region has 15 residues. The CDR3 DNA sequence: TGCAGCGCTAGCCGCGTTAACCGCCTCCATCAGCCCCAGCATTTT. This encodes CSASRVNRLHQPQHF.

This clonotype was seen a handful of times. The chain links TRBV29-1 to TRBJ2-1; TRBD2 matches 13 bases. Trimming took 5 bases from V and 6 from J; bases not matched to a gene: 13. Germline V gives CDR1 SQVTM, CDR2 ANQGSEA. This CDR3 is 17 amino acids long. The CDR3 reads CSVRFRLAGGSINEQFF. CDR3 nucleotides: TGCAGCGTTAGGTTCCGACTAGCGGGAGGCTCCATCAATGAGCAGTTCTTC.

A note on this clonotype: The junction departs from germline at one end; a sequencing error may be responsible. The chain joins TRBV29-1 to TRBJ2-2; D perhaps matches TRBD2 (5 bases). The CDR3 extends over 13 amino acids. CDR1 is SQVTM, CDR2 ANQGSEA, per germline. This CDR3 is CSVGHTNTGERFF. CDR3 bases: TGCAGCGTTGGACACACGAACACCGGGGAGCGGTTTTTT.

This clonotype was observed a few times. The rearrangement uses TRBV7-9 and TRBJ2-5, with a tentative D call TRBD2 (5 bases). Trimming stripped 3 bases from V and 5 bases from J, with 25 bases between. The germline gives CDR1 SEHNR, CDR2 FQNEAQ (reference sequence). The length of the CDR3 is 18 residues. The CDR3 sequence is CASSFPAAGVLVGETQYF. CDR3 DNA: TGTGCCAGCAGCTTCCCCGCCGCCGGAGTACTAGTGGGGGAGACCCAGTACTTC.

This clonotype was seen at least ten times. V usage is TRBV12-3 or TRBV12-4 and J usage is TRBJ1-4; D remains ambiguous. The CDR3 length is 12 residues. V lost 3 bases and J lost 11, with 10 bases in between. The CDR3 DNA is TGTGCCAGCAGTTTCAAGGCCTACAAACTGTTTTTT. Protein: CASSFKAYKLFF.

The chain employs TRBV6-6 and TRBJ2-1, with TRBD2 matching over 15 bases. Germline values: CDR1 MNHNY, CDR2 SVGAGI (reference sequence). The V and J ends lost 2 bases and 8 bases, in that order; junction bases with no gene match: 7. CDR3 size: 17 residues. CDR3 protein: CASSYGLAGGPSDEQFF. In DNA, the CDR3 is TGTGCCAGCAGTTACGGACTAGCGGGAGGGCCTTCGGATGAGCAGTTCTTC.